This TCR beta chain is from a study of T cell responses to AZD1222 COVID-19 vaccine. Study-wide results and limits: With dominance at 160-218 and 743-854, vaccine-associated CD4 TCRs spanned spike. The study identified only a handful of AZD1222 recipients as seropositive at baseline. Two AZD1222 administrations were followed by greater Spike-specific TCR breadth and depth. Targeting of unmutated variant regions was reportedly seen in nearly half of spike-specific TCRs.

As for this clone: Its specificity is unknown.

The CDR3 covers 14 residues. The germline V gene has CDR1 SEHNR and CDR2 FQNEAQ (reference sequence). V was pared by 1 base and J by 1 base, with 7 bases between. Clones were read by immunoSEQ multiplex PCR, and TCRdb kept only the in-frame ones, dropping some. This table holds fewer than 120,000 clones, roughly nine tenths found once. The specimen comprised peripheral blood, sampled on day 0 of AZD1222 vaccination. This chain links TRBV7-9 with TRBJ1-1; TRBD1 is a possible D gene (5 bases). The sequence was collected from an adult in good health. CDR3 residues: CASSLGGANTEAFF. The CDR3 nucleotides read TGTGCCAGCAGCTTAGGCGGGGCGAACACTGAAGCTTTCTTT. The whole variable domain, remainder taken from reference TRBV7-9 and TRBJ1-1, is DTGVSQNPRHKITKRGQNVTFRCDPISEHNRLYWYRQTLGQGPEFLTYFQNEAQLEKSRLLSDRFSAERPKGSFSTLEIQRTEQGDSAMYLCASSLGGANTEAFFGQGTRLTVV.